This T cell receptor (beta chain) was found in a study of a mutant IDH1 vaccine in newly diagnosed glioma. As for the study in general: The patients received vaccinations eight times, in weeks 1, 3, 5, 7, 11, 15, 19 and 23. Radiotherapy alone preceded vaccination by 4-6 weeks; alternatively, vaccination started with temozolomide cycles. Receipt of radiotherapy, temozolomide, or both preceded the study, and most received both.

The time point: week 5, during vaccination. Vaccinated patients received 300 ug of mutant IDH1 20-mer peptide per dose, with topical imiquimod. New WHO grade 3 or 4 astrocytomas that were IDH1-mutant and ATRX-lost had been found in donors. Note on this clone: Its antigen is unidentified.

TCRdb keeps only in-frame clones here, not all; method: immunoSEQ multiplex PCR. The sample has about 27,000 clones, approximately 80% seen once; the top ten hold roughly a tenth. The CDR3 covers 15 residues. J was trimmed by 3 bases and V by 5 bases; bases with no gene match: 7. Germline CDR1 is LNHDA and CDR2 is SQIVND (reference sequence). This chain uses TRBV19 with TRBJ1-2, with 9 nucleotides matching TRBD1. Here the sequenced sample was PBMCs, taken from a glioma patient whose treatment included an IDH1 peptide vaccine. The clonotype comes from a man aged 35-49 years with glioma. CDR3 DNA sequence: TGTGCCAGTAGTCCCCAGGACAGGGGCGACTATGGCTACACCTTC. This encodes CASSPQDRGDYGYTF.